This is a list of T cell receptor beta chains from one sample in a study of blood T cell repertoires in COVID-19. Profiling relied on immunoSEQ multiplex PCR, and the TCRdb table lists in-frame clones only, not all of them. Of some 670,000 clones in the sample, just under 90% are singletons; the top ten hold over 0.2%. Sequenced material: peripheral blood. The receptors stem from a woman aged 18-30 years with acute or convalescent COVID-19. The CDR3 runs from the conserved cysteine through the conserved F or W. D genes are given only for firm matches. Clone size is stated in some rows and not others, as once, few, many or a class when expanded.

V: TRBV19; J: TRBJ1-2; D: TRBD1; size: .; CDR3: CASSIDRGTFGYTF; DNA: TGTGCCAGTAGTATCGACAGGGGCACTTTTGGCTACACCTTC
V: TRBV4-1; J: TRBJ2-1; D: .; size: .; CDR3: CASSQLGLFGNEQFF; DNA: TGCGCCAGCAGCCAACTGGGCCTCTTTGGGAATGAGCAGTTCTTC
V: TRBV27; J: TRBJ1-2; D: TRBD1; size: .; CDR3: CASSTVPGGGGYTF; DNA: TGTGCCAGCAGTACAGTCCCAGGGGGAGGTGGCTACACCTTC
V: TRBV10-3; J: TRBJ1-1; D: TRBD1; size: few; CDR3: CAISRTSDRDTEAFF; DNA: TGTGCCATCAGCCGCACCTCCGACAGGGACACTGAAGCTTTCTTT
V: TRBV28; J: TRBJ1-2; D: .; size: .; CDR3: CASRQGVRGYTF; DNA: TGTGCCAGCAGACAAGGGGTTCGTGGCTACACCTTC
V: TRBV7-8; J: TRBJ1-1; D: .; size: .; CDR3: CASSELRVSTEAFF; DNA: TGTGCCAGCAGCGAACTCAGGGTGAGCACTGAAGCTTTCTTT
V: TRBV10-3; J: TRBJ1-2; D: .; size: .; CDR3: CAISESRDKGTAF; DNA: TGTGCCATCAGTGAGTCGAGGGACAAGGGGACCGCCTTC
V: TRBV27; J: TRBJ1-5; D: TRBD1; size: .; CDR3: CASSPGQGWGVSNQPQHF; DNA: TGTGCCAGCAGTCCCGGACAGGGGTGGGGCGTGAGCAATCAGCCCCAGCATTTT
V: TRBV3-1/TRBV3-2; J: TRBJ1-1; D: TRBD1; size: .; CDR3: CASSQDGGGQGLTEAFF; DNA: TGTGCCAGCAGCCAAGATGGTGGGGGACAGGGTCTCACTGAAGCTTTCTTT
V: TRBV27; J: TRBJ1-3; D: TRBD1; size: once; CDR3: CASSFADRGLFGNTIYF; DNA: TGTGCCAGCAGTTTCGCCGACAGGGGGCTTTTTGGAAACACCATATATTTT
V: TRBV5-3; J: TRBJ2-7; D: .; size: .; CDR3: CARSPFRRFYSYEQYF; DNA: TGTGCCAGAAGCCCATTCCGGAGATTTTACTCCTACGAGCAGTACTTC
V: TRBV19; J: TRBJ2-2; D: TRBD1; size: .; CDR3: CATLGNRGPLLSNTGELFF; DNA: TGTGCCACCCTTGGAAACAGGGGCCCTCTACTTTCGAACACCGGGGAGCTGTTTTTT
V: TRBV3-1/TRBV3-2; J: TRBJ2-7; D: TRBD1; size: .; CDR3: CASSPQGAEQYF; DNA: TGTGCCAGCAGCCCACAGGGGGCCGAGCAGTACTTC
V: TRBV11-2; J: TRBJ1-6; D: .; size: once; CDR3: CASSLTYSPLNSPLHF; DNA: TGTGCCAGCAGCCTAACCTACAGTCCCCTTAATTCACCCCTCCACTTT
V: TRBV5-1; J: TRBJ1-2; D: .; size: .; CDR3: CASSLRSPRWGGRYGYTF; DNA: TGCGCCAGCAGCTTGCGGTCCCCCAGATGGGGGGGAAGGTATGGCTACACCTTC
V: TRBV15; J: TRBJ2-2; D: .; size: .; CDR3: CATWGRENTGELFF; DNA: TGTGCCACCTGGGGCAGGGAGAACACCGGGGAGCTGTTTTTT
V: TRBV4-2; J: TRBJ2-7; D: TRBD1; size: .; CDR3: CASSRDRTYEQYF; DNA: TGTGCCAGCAGCCGGGACAGGACCTACGAGCAGTACTTC
V: TRBV7-2; J: TRBJ2-7; D: .; size: .; CDR3: CASSSQGGPYEQYF; DNA: TGTGCCAGCAGTTCACAGGGCGGTCCCTACGAGCAGTACTTC
V: TRBV3-1/TRBV3-2; J: TRBJ1-2; D: TRBD1; size: .; CDR3: CASSRGTGGNYGYTF; DNA: TGTGCCAGCAGCCGCGGGACAGGGGGCAACTATGGCTACACCTTC
V: TRBV9; J: TRBJ1-5; D: TRBD1; size: .; CDR3: CASSTGGSNQPQHF; DNA: TGTGCCAGCAGTACAGGGGGCAGCAATCAGCCCCAGCATTTT
V: TRBV10-3; J: TRBJ2-2; D: TRBD1; size: .; CDR3: CAISDPDRGRTGELFF; DNA: TGTGCCATCAGTGACCCGGACAGGGGTCGCACCGGGGAGCTGTTTTTT
V: TRBV19; J: TRBJ2-1; D: TRBD2; size: .; CDR3: CASTRTSGDNSYNEQFF; DNA: TGTGCCAGCACACGGACTAGCGGGGATAACTCCTACAATGAGCAGTTCTTC
V: TRBV6-6; J: TRBJ1-5; D: .; size: .; CDR3: CASSTGAGRDDQPQHF; DNA: TGTGCCAGCAGTACTGGGGCAGGGAGGGACGATCAGCCCCAGCATTTT
V: TRBV6-5; J: TRBJ2-1; D: .; size: .; CDR3: CASSTRVNEQFF; DNA: TGTGCCAGCTCCACCCGGGTAAATGAGCAGTTCTTC
V: TRBV5-1; J: TRBJ1-2; D: .; size: .; CDR3: CASSLDPGGYGYTF; DNA: TGCGCCAGCAGCTTGGATCCGGGAGGCTATGGCTACACCTTC
V: TRBV7-2; J: TRBJ1-5; D: .; size: .; CDR3: CASSPFGVNQPQHF; DNA: TGTGCCAGCAGCCCCTTCGGGGTCAATCAGCCCCAGCATTTT
V: TRBV5-1; J: TRBJ2-5; D: TRBD2; size: .; CDR3: CASSRGLAMNQETQYF; DNA: TGCGCCAGCAGCCGAGGACTAGCGATGAACCAAGAGACCCAGTACTTC
V: TRBV23-1; J: TRBJ1-6; D: TRBD1; size: few; CDR3: CASSHPRDRGGDSPLHF; DNA: TGCGCCAGCAGTCACCCTAGGGACAGGGGCGGTGATTCACCCCTCCACTTT
V: TRBV4-1; J: TRBJ1-1; D: TRBD1; size: .; CDR3: CASSQPLGQDTEAFF; DNA: TGCGCCAGCAGCCAACCCTTGGGACAGGACACTGAAGCTTTCTTT
V: TRBV27; J: TRBJ2-5; D: TRBD2; size: .; CDR3: CASSFLASGGSQETQYF; DNA: TGTGCCAGCAGTTTTCTCGCTAGCGGGGGGTCCCAAGAGACCCAGTACTTC
V: TRBV10-3; J: TRBJ1-1; D: TRBD1; size: .; CDR3: CAISESGQGRYTEAFF; DNA: TGTGCCATCAGTGAGTCGGGACAGGGGCGATACACTGAAGCTTTCTTT
V: TRBV27; J: TRBJ1-2; D: TRBD1; size: .; CDR3: CASSSPGQQNYGYTF; DNA: TGTGCCAGCAGTTCCCCGGGACAGCAAAACTATGGCTACACCTTC
V: TRBV6-5; J: TRBJ1-1; D: TRBD1; size: .; CDR3: CASRIQQGLNTEAFF; DNA: TGTGCCAGCAGGATCCAACAGGGGCTGAACACTGAAGCTTTCTTT
V: TRBV6-2/TRBV6-3; J: TRBJ2-5; D: TRBD1; size: .; CDR3: CASTPGTARTQYF; DNA: TGTGCCAGCACCCCTGGGACAGCTCGAACCCAGTACTTC
V: TRBV10-3; J: TRBJ1-4; D: .; size: .; CDR3: CAISEYSRAPVEKLFF; DNA: TGTGCCATCAGTGAGTATTCCAGGGCCCCCGTTGAAAAACTGTTTTTT
V: TRBV9; J: TRBJ2-7; D: TRBD2; size: .; CDR3: CASSVTSGGSSYEQYF; DNA: TGTGCCAGCAGCGTAACTAGCGGGGGGAGCTCCTACGAGCAGTACTTC
V: TRBV28; J: TRBJ1-1; D: .; size: .; CDR3: CASSLERQTDTEAFF; DNA: TGTGCCAGCAGCCTTGAAAGACAGACAGATACTGAAGCTTTCTTT
V: TRBV5-4; J: TRBJ1-2; D: .; size: few; CDR3: CASRRGGGGYGYTF; DNA: TGTGCCAGCAGGCGTGGCGGGGGCGGCTATGGCTACACCTTC
V: TRBV9; J: TRBJ2-5; D: TRBD2; size: .; CDR3: CASSVGISGERFGVETQYF; DNA: TGTGCCAGCAGCGTAGGAATTAGCGGGGAAAGGTTTGGTGTGGAGACCCAGTACTTC
V: TRBV3-1/TRBV3-2; J: TRBJ1-2; D: .; size: .; CDR3: CASSLRTVNGYGYTF; DNA: TGTGCCAGCAGCCTGCGGACAGTTAACGGGTATGGCTACACCTTC